This entry describes one TCR beta chain. Trimming removed 4 bases from V and 0 bases from J; junction bases left unmatched: 5. This CDR3 is built from 16 residues. Germline V gives CDR1 SGHNT, CDR2 YYREEE (reference sequence). Clones were sequenced by immunoSEQ multiplex PCR, and TCRdb holds only the in-frame ones, with some missing. The sample has over 200,000 clones, around 90% seen once. The data were taken from a study of blood T cell repertoires in COVID-19. On the study more broadly: Sites across the United States, Italy and Spain contributed samples from acute and convalescent COVID-19. PBMCs, B-cell-depleted T cells, or T cells provided the cDNA or gDNA that made up the material.

The sequence was collected from a man aged 25 to 40 with acute or convalescent COVID-19. The V call is TRBV5-4, the J call TRBJ2-2; TRBD1 matches at 8 bases. What was sequenced was peripheral blood. The CDR3 nucleotides are TGTGCCAGCAGCGGGCAGGGACAGGCGAACACCGGGGAGCTGTTTTTT. This gives the protein CASSGQGQANTGELFF.